This TCR beta chain was recorded in a study of T cell responses to AZD1222 COVID-19 vaccine. Regarding the study as a whole: Mostly white British, mostly female donors; authors suggested clonal diversity may be underestimated. The repertoires were collected only after the peak T cell response. CD4 TCRs covered the whole spike, strongest at regions 160-218 and 743-854. In the spike-specific TCR repertoire, nearly half reportedly target unmutated variant regions.

With respect to this clone: Its matching antigen is unknown.

Profiling relied on immunoSEQ multiplex PCR, and the TCRdb table lists in-frame clones only, not all of them. The top ten hold approximately 3.1% of the sample, which has 100,000 to 150,000 clones, around 87% seen once. CDR3 length equals 15 residues. CDR1 and CDR2 from the germline V gene are SGDLS and YYNGEE. Trimming stripped 4 bases from V and 4 bases from J, with 15 bases between. Specimen: peripheral blood, collected on day 0 of AZD1222 vaccination. The chain carries TRBV9 and TRBJ1-5; possible D gene TRBD1, 5 bases. The TCR comes from an adult in good health. CDR3 in amino acids: CASSPYSGRNQPQHF. DNA for the CDR3: TGTGCCAGCAGCCCTTATTCGGGGCGGAATCAGCCCCAGCATTTT.